This paragraph reports one T cell receptor beta chain. What it binds is not known. Generated by immunoSEQ multiplex PCR, the TCRdb table keeps only in-frame clones and is missing some. Here the sample spans about 110,000 clones, about nine tenths being singletons. The data were taken from a study of T cell responses to AZD1222 COVID-19 vaccine. Findings and limits, study-wide: The number of AZD1222 recipients seropositive at baseline was only five to seven. Breadth and depth of Spike-specific TCRs rose after two AZD1222 doses. There were mostly white British donors and more females than males, and clonal diversity was possibly underestimated.

The germline V gene has CDR1 LNHDA and CDR2 SQIVND (reference sequence). This CDR3 region has 13 residues. Material: peripheral blood, obtained on day 0 of AZD1222 vaccination. The source of this sequence is an adult in good health. The genes are TRBV19 and TRBJ2-7; D may be TRBD2 (5 bases). CDR3 in DNA: TGTGCTTCCCGCGGACTTGAAACCTACGAGCAGTACTTC. Protein product: CASRGLETYEQYF.